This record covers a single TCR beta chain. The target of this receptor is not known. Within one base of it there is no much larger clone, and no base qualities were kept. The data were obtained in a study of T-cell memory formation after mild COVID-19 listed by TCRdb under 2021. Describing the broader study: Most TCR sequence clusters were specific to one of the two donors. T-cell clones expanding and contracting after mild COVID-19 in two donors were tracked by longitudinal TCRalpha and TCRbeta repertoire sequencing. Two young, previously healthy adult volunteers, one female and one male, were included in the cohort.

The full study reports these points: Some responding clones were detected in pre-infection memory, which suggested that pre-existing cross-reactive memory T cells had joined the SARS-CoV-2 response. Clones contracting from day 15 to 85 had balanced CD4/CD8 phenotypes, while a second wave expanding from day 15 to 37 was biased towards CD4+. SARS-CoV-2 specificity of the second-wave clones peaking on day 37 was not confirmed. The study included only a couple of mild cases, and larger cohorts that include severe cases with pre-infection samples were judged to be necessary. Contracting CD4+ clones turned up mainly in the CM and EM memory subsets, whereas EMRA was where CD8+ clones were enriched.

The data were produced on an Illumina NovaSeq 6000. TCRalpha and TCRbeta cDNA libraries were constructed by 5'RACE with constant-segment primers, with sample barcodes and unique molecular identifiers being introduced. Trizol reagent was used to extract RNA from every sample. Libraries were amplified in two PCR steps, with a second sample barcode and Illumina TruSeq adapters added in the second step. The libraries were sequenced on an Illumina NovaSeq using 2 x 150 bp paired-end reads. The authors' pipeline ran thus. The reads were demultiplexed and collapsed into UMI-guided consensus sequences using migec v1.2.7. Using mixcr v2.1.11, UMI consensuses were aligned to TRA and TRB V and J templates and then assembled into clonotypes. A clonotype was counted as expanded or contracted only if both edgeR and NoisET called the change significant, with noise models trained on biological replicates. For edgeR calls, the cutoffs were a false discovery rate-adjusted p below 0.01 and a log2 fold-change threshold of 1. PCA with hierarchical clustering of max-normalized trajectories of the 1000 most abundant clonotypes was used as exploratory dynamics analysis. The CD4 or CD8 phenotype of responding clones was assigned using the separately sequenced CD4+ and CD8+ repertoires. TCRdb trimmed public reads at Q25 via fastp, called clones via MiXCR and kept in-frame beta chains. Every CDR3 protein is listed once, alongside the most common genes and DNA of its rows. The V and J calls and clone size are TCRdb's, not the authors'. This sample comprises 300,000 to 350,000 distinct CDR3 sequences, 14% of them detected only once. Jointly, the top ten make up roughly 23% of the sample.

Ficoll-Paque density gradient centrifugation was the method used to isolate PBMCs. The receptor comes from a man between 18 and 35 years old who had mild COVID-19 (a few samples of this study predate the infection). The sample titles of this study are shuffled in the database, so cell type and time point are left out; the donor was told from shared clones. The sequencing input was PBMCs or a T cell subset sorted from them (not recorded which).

The sequence in DNA is TGTGCCACCGGGACAGGGGGCGGCGAGACCCAGTACTTC. Its amino acids are CATGTGGGETQYF. The chain was built from TRBV10-3 and TRBJ2-5; TRBD1 lines up with 12 middle nucleotides. The germline V gene encodes CDR1 ENHRY and CDR2 SYGVKD. Spanning cysteine to phenylalanine, the CDR3 consists of 13 amino acids. Only the CDR3 DNA is retained, 39 bases long and in frame from the first base. Trimming leaves V shorter by 10 bases and J shorter by 5 bases, with the junction holding 5 bases beyond the gene matches.